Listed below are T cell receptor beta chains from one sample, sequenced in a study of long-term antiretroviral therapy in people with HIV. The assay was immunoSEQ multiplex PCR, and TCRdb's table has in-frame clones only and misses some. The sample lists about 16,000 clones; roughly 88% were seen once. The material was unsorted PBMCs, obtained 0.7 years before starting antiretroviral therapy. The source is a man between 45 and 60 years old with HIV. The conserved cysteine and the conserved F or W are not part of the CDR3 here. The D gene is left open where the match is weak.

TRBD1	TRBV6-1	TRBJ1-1	ASSEVAGGVDEAF
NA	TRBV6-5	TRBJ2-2	ASSYAGELF
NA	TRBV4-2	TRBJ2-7	ASSHNRDTDYEQY
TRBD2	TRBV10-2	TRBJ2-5	ASSGTSGGQETQY
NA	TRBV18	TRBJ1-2	ASSPLPVTGSGGYT
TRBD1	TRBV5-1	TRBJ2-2	ASSAGQGNTGELF
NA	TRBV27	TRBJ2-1	ASSPTTGIQYNEQF
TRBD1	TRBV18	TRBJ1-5	ASSPTAQGRDQPQH
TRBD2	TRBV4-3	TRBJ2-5	ASSQDSGRETQY
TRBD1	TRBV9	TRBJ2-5	ASSVAPQGIQETQY